The 15 T cell receptor beta chains below were found in one sample sequenced in a study of cytomegalovirus exposure and HLA in healthy donors (dated by TCRdb to about 2017). The library was made by the immunoSEQ multiplex PCR assay. For the multiplex PCR, a mixture combining 60 forward primers for TCR Vbeta segments and 13 reverse primers for TCR Jbeta segments was used. The table comes from immuneACCESS by way of TCRdb, which keeps in-frame sequences with V and J called. Part of the clones is missing from these tables; in studies checked, under half for an unresolved V gene and the rest for unknown reasons. The sample contains 95,000 to 100,000 clones, about three quarters of them found a single time. Roughly 7% of the sample is in the top ten clones. The sample taken for sequencing was PBMCs. Receptors originate from a middle-aged man in good health and CMV-seropositive.

This chain links TRBV5-4 with TRBJ2-1, with 12 bases matching TRBD1. The trim removed 4 bases at V and 9 bases at J, leaving 5 bases unmatched. Germline CDR1 and CDR2: SGHNT and YYREEE (reference sequence). This CDR3 spans 14 amino acids. The DNA of the CDR3 is TGTGCCAGCAGCGTGGGACAGGGGGCAGGTGAGCAGTTCTTC. Encoded protein: CASSVGQGAGEQFF.

This clone turned up a few times. The chain recombines TRBV6-5 with TRBJ1-5, with 7 bases aligning to TRBD1. In germline, CDR1 is MNHEY, CDR2 SVGAGI. CDR3 length: 14 residues. J lost 1 base, V lost 6 bases, and 3 bases had no gene match. The CDR3: CASRTGVSNQPQHF. CDR3 nucleotides: TGTGCCAGCAGAACAGGGGTGAGCAATCAGCCCCAGCATTTT.

J is TRBJ2-7 and V is TRBV4-1, with D perhaps matching TRBD2 (5 bases). Germline V lookup: CDR1 MGHRA, CDR2 YSYEKL. The V end lost 4 bases, the J end lost 0 bases, and 13 bases lay between the germline ends. The CDR3 spans 15 residues. In DNA, the CDR3 is TGCGCCAGCAGCCCGCTTCATGGAGGCTCCTACGAGCAGTACTTC. Amino acid sequence: CASSPLHGGSYEQYF.

V and J are TRBV6-6 and TRBJ2-7, with 10 bases fitting TRBD2. Germline CDR1 is MNHNY and CDR2 is SVGAGI (reference sequence). V gave up 7 bases and J gave up 6 bases; unmatched junction bases: 12. The CDR3 is made up of 15 amino acids. Here the CDR3 DNA reads TGTGCCAGCATCGAATCTAGCGGGAGCCGGGTCGAGCAGTACTTC. The encoded protein is CASIESSGSRVEQYF.

As to this clone: This is likely a read error, given that the CDR3 carries no conserved phenylalanine or tryptophan at its end. The J gene is TRBJ2-7, the V gene TRBV29-1; 8 bases are shared with TRBD1. The CDR3 spans 14 residues. The ends lost 7 bases at V and 5 bases at J; junction bases unmatched: 13. CDR1 and CDR2 from the germline V gene are SQVTM and ANQGSEA. The CDR3 here is CSGSTGGASDEQYL. The CDR3 DNA is TGCAGCGGTTCCACAGGGGGAGCGAGTGACGAGCAGTACCTC.

This clone showed up just a few times. The chain recombines TRBV5-4 with TRBJ2-3; D perhaps matches TRBD1 (6 bases). CDR1 SGHNT and CDR2 YYREEE come from the germline V gene (reference sequence). Trimming took off 7 bases at V and 1 base at J, with 16 bases between the two ends. The length of the CDR3 is 15 residues. The CDR3, as DNA: TGTGCCAGCTCGTTCCAAGGGGGAGGCACAGATACGCAGTATTTT. The encoded protein is CASSFQGGGTDTQYF.

CDR3 sequence: CASSQGTEYQRHEQYF. DNA for the CDR3: TGCGCCAGCAGCCAAGGGACAGAGTACCAGCGCCACGAGCAGTACTTC. V is TRBV4-1 and J is TRBJ2-7, with a possible D match to TRBD1 (6 bases). The CDR3 covers 16 residues. V was shortened by 1 base and J by 5 bases, with 18 bases between the two germline ends. CDR1 is MGHRA and CDR2 is YSYEKL in the germline V gene.

V and J are TRBV9 and TRBJ1-6, with D maybe TRBD1 (6 bases). The CDR3 runs 15 residues. Germline V gene lookup returns CDR1 SGDLS and CDR2 YYNGEE. With 2 bases removed from V and 6 bases from J, the gap between germline ends came to 12 bases. The CDR3 reads CASSVTGLGNSPLHF. In nucleotides, the CDR3 is TGTGCCAGCAGCGTTACAGGGCTGGGTAATTCACCCCTCCACTTT. The variable domain in full, completed from reference TRBV9 and TRBJ1-6, reads DSGVTQTPKHLITATGQRVTLRCSPRSGDLSVYWYQQSLDQGLQFLIQYYNGEERAKGNILERFSAQQFPDLHSELNLSSLELGDSALYFCASSVTGLGNSPLHFGNGTRLTVT.

The genes are TRBV10-3 and TRBJ2-1, with 7 bases fitting TRBD2. CDR3 length: 13 amino acids. With 0 bases clipped from V and 15 bases from J, the junction kept 8 bases outside the gene matches. The germline V gene encodes CDR1 ENHRY and CDR2 SYGVKD. CDR3 coding DNA: TGTGCCATCAGTGAGTCGGAACTAGCGAGTCCGTTCTTC. It specifies CAISESELASPFF.

A few counts support this clone. The chain joins TRBV2 to TRBJ2-5; D uncertain. Germline loops: CDR1 SNHLY, CDR2 FYNNEI. The CDR3 totals 12 residues. Trimming took off 4 bases at V and 1 base at J, with 4 bases between the two ends. The CDR3 DNA reads TGTGCCAGCAGTGCCAGCCAAGAGACCCAGTACTTC. Translation gives CASSASQETQYF.

The chain couples TRBV2 to TRBJ2-1; 11 bases fit TRBD2. The V and J ends lost 7 bases and 7 bases, in that order; junction bases with no gene match: 12. Per germline, CDR1 SNHLY and CDR2 FYNNEI. The CDR3 has 16 residues. CDR3 coding DNA: TGTGCCAGCACCGAGGGTTTAGCGGGGGGGCGGAATGAGCAGTTCTTC. Its translation is CASTEGLAGGRNEQFF. Full variable domain (rest looked up from reference TRBV2 and TRBJ2-1): EPEVTQTPSHQVTQMGQEVILRCVPISNHLYFYWYRQILGQKVEFLVSFYNNEISEKSEIFDDQFSVERPDGSNFTLKIRSTKLEDSAMYFCASTEGLAGGRNEQFFGPGTRLTVL.

The chain carries TRBV4-1 and TRBJ2-7; 14 bases agree with TRBD2. CDR1 and CDR2 from the germline V gene are MGHRA and YSYEKL. V shed 1 base, J shed 0 bases, and the junction held 14 bases outside the gene matches. The CDR3 contains 21 residues. The CDR3 loop is CASSQGPPDGTSGGPSYEQYF. In DNA, the CDR3 is TGCGCCAGCAGCCAAGGGCCCCCCGACGGGACTAGCGGGGGACCCTCCTACGAGCAGTACTTC.

The chain joins TRBV4-3 to TRBJ1-2, with 9 bases fitting TRBD1. The CDR3 is 15 amino acids. Germline CDR1 LGHNA, CDR2 YSLEER. Losses at the gene ends were 3 bases for V and 5 bases for J; bases not matched to a gene: 7. The CDR3 region is CASSQDRGLFYGYTF. The CDR3 coding sequence is TGCGCCAGCAGCCAGGACAGGGGCTTATTTTATGGCTACACCTTC.

This clone was recorded once. The chain joins TRBV19 to TRBJ1-1; D ambiguous. V lost 0 bases and J lost 0, with 8 bases in between. Germline-derived CDR1 and CDR2 are LNHDA and SQIVND (reference sequence). The CDR3 length is 15 residues. CDR3 region: CASSIERGMNTEAFF. The CDR3 bases are TGTGCCAGTAGTATAGAGCGGGGAATGAACACTGAAGCTTTCTTT.

This clone has more than one count but fewer than ten. The gene calls are TRBV29-1 and TRBJ2-3; D is perhaps TRBD1 (6 bases). CDR3 length: 13 residues. Trimming stripped 5 bases from V and 6 bases from J, with 15 bases between. Germline lookup yields CDR1 SQVTM and CDR2 ANQGSEA. CDR3 protein: CSVLNRAADTQYF. Here the CDR3 DNA reads TGCAGCGTTTTGAACAGGGCAGCGGATACGCAGTATTTT.